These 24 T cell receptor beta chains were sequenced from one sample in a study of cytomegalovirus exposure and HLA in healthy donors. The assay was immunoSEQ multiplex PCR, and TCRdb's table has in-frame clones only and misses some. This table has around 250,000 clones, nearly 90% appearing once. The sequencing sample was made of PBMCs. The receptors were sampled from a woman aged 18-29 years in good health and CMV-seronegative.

This CDR3 reads CASSFGRDPPQHF. CDR3 bases: TGTGCCAGCAGCTTTGGCAGGGATCCGCCCCAGCATTTT. The genes are TRBV5-6 and TRBJ1-5, with D possibly TRBD1 on 5 matching bases. The V gene's germline CDR1 is SGHDT and CDR2 YYEEEE. V was trimmed by 2 bases and J by 9 bases, leaving 12 bases between them. CDR3 length equals 13 residues.

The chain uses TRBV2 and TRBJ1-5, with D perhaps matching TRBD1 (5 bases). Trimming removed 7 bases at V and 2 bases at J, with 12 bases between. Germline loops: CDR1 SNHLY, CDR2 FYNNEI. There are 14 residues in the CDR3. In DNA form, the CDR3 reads TGTGCCAGCACACCCAGGGTTGGCAATCAGCCCCAGCATTTT. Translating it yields CASTPRVGNQPQHF.

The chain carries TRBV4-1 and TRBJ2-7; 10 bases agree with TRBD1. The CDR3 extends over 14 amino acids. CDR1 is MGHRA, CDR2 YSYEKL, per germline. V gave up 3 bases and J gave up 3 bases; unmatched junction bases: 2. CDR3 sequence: CASSQRTGGYEQYV. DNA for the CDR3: TGCGCCAGCAGCCAGAGGACAGGGGGCTACGAGCAGTACGTC.

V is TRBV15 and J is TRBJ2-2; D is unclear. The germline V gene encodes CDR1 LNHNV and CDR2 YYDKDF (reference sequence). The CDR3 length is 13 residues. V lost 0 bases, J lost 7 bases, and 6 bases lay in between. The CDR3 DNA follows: TGTGCCACCAGCAGAGATAGAGTCGGGGAGCTGTTTTTT. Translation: CATSRDRVGELFF.

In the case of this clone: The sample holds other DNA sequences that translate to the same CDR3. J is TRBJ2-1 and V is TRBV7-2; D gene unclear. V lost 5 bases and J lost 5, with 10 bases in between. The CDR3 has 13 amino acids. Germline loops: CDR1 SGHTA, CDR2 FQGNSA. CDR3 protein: CASSLDRDNEQFF. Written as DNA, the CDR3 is TGTGCCAGCAGCCTAGACCGAGACAATGAGCAGTTCTTC.

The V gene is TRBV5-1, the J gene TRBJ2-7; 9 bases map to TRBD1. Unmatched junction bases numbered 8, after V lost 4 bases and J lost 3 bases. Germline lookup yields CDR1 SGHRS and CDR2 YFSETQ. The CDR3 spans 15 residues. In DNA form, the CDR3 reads TGCGCCAGCAGCCCGAACAGGGGGCGCAACTACGAGCAGTACTTC. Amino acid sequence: CASSPNRGRNYEQYF.

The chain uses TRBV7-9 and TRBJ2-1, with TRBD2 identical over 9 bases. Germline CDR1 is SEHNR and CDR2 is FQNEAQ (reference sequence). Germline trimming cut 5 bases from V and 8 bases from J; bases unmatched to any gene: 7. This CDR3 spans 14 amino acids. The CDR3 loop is CASSPGLASDEQFF. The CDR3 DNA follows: TGTGCCAGCAGCCCAGGACTAGCGTCCGATGAGCAGTTCTTC.

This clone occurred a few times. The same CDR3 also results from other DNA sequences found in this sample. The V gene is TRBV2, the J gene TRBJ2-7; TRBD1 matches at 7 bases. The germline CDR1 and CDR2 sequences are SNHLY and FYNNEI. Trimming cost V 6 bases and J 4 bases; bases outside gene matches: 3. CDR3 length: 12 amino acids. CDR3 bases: TGTGCCAGCAGCGAACAGGGGTACGAGCAGTACGTC. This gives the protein CASSEQGYEQYV.

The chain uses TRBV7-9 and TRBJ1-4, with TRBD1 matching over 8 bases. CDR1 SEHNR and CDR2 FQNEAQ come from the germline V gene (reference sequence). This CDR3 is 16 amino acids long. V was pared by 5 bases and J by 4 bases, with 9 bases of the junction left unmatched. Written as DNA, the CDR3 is TGTGCCAGCAGCCCCGACAGGGGAGGGGGTAATGAAAAACTGTTTTTT. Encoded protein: CASSPDRGGGNEKLFF. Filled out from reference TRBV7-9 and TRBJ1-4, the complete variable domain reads DTGVSQNPRHKITKRGQNVTFRCDPISEHNRLYWYRQTLGQGPEFLTYFQNEAQLEKSRLLSDRFSAERPKGSFSTLEIQRTEQGDSAMYLCASSPDRGGGNEKLFFGSGTQLSVL.

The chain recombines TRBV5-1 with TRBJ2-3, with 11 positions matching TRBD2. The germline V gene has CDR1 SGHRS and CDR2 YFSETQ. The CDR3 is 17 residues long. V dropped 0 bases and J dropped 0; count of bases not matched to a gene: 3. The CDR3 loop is CASSLGTSGSSTDTQYF. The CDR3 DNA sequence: TGCGCCAGCAGCTTGGGGACTAGCGGGTCTAGCACAGATACGCAGTATTTT.

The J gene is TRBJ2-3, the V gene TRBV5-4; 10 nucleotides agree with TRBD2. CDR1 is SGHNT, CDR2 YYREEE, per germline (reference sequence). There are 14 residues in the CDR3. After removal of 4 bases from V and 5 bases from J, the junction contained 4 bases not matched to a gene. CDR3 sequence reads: CASSSSGGKDTQYF. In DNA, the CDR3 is TGTGCCAGCAGCAGTAGCGGGGGGAAAGATACGCAGTATTTT. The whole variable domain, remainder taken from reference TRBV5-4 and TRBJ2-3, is ETGVTQSPTHLIKTRGQQVTLRCSSQSGHNTVSWYQQALGQGPQFIFQYYREEENGRGNFPPRFSGLQFPNYSSELNVNALELDDSALYLCASSSSGGKDTQYFGPGTRLTVL.

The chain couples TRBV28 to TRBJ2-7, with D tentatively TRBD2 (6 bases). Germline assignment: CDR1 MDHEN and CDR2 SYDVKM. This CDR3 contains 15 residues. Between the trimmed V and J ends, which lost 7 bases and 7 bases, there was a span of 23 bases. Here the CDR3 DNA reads TGTGCCAGCACCCCGGGCCTAGCGAGTGTGGGGGAGCAGTACTTC. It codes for CASTPGLASVGEQYF.

CDR3: CASSQDRFGSSGNTIYF. The CDR3 nucleotides read TGCGCCAGCAGCCAAGATAGGTTTGGGAGCTCTGGAAACACCATATATTTT. The chain carries TRBV4-1 and TRBJ1-3; D gene ambiguous. The CDR3 spans 17 residues. Trimming took 0 bases from V and 0 from J, leaving 12 bases between them. Germline V gene data show CDR1 as MGHRA and CDR2 as YSYEKL.

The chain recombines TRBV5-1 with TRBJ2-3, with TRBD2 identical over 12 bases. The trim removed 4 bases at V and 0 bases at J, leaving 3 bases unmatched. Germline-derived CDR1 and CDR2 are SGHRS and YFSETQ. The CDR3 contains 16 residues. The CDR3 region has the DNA TGCGCCAGCAGCCGGACTAGCGGGGAAAGCACAGATACGCAGTATTTT. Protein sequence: CASSRTSGESTDTQYF.

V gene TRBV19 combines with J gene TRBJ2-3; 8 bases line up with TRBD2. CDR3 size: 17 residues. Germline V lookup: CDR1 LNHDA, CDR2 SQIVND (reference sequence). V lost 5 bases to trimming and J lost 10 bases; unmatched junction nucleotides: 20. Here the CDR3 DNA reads TGTGCCAGTAGTTCGGGGGGGACTCCGATCAGATCATCCCCGCAGTATTTT. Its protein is CASSSGGTPIRSSPQYF.

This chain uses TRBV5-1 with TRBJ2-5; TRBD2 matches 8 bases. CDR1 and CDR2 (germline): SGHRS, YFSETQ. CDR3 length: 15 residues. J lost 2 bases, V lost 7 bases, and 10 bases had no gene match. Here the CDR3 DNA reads TGCGCCAGCGGAGGGGCAAGCGGGGGACAAGAGACCCAGTACTTC. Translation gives CASGGASGGQETQYF. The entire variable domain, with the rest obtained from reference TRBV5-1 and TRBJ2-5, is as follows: KAGVTQTPRYLIKTRGQQVTLSCSPISGHRSVSWYQQTPGQGLQFLFEYFSETQRNKGNFPGRFSGRQFSNSRSEMNVSTLELGDSALYLCASGGASGGQETQYFGPGTRLLVL.

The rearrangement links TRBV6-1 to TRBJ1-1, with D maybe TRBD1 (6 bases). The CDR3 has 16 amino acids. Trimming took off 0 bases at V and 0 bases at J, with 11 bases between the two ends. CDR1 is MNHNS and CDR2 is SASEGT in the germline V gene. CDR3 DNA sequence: TGTGCCAGCAGTGAAGCCCCGGACAGAATGAACACTGAAGCTTTCTTT. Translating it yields CASSEAPDRMNTEAFF.

The CDR3 loop is CASSPPRGLAGGLYNEQFF. CDR3 bases: TGTGCCAGCAGCCCACCTCGTGGGCTAGCGGGGGGGCTTTACAATGAGCAGTTCTTC. J is TRBJ2-1 and V is TRBV7-6; 12 nucleotides match TRBD2. J gave up 4 bases and V 5 bases, and 15 bases lay outside the gene matches. The germline CDR1 and CDR2 sequences are SGHVS and FNYEAQ. The length of the CDR3 is 19 residues.

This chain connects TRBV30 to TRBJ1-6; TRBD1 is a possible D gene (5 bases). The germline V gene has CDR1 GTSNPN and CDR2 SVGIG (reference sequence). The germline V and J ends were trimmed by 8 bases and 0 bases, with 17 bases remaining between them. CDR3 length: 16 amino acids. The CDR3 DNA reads TGTGCCCTGGACAAAACACTGAGCTCCTATAATTCACCCCTCCACTTT. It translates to CALDKTLSSYNSPLHF.

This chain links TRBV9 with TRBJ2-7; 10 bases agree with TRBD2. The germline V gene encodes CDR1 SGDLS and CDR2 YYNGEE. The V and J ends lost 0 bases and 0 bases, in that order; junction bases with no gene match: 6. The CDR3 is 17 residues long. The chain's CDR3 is CASSVAELAGYSYEQYF. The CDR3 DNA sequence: TGTGCCAGCAGCGTAGCTGAACTAGCGGGGTACTCCTACGAGCAGTACTTC. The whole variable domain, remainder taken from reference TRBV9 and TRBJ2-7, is DSGVTQTPKHLITATGQRVTLRCSPRSGDLSVYWYQQSLDQGLQFLIQYYNGEERAKGNILERFSAQQFPDLHSELNLSSLELGDSALYFCASSVAELAGYSYEQYFGPGTRLTVT.

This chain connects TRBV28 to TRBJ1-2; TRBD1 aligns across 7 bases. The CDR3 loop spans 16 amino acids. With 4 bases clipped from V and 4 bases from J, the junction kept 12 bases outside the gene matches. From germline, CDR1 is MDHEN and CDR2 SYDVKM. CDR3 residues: CASSSTQGVGLYGYTF. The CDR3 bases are TGTGCCAGCAGTTCCACCCAGGGGGTCGGACTCTATGGCTACACCTTC.

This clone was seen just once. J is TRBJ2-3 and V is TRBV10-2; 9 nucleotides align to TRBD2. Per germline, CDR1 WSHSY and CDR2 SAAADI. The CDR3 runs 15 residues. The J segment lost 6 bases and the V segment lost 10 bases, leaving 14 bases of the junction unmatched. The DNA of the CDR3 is TGCGCCACCCTGGCGGGACTAGCCATACCCGATACGCAGTATTTT. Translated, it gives CATLAGLAIPDTQYF.

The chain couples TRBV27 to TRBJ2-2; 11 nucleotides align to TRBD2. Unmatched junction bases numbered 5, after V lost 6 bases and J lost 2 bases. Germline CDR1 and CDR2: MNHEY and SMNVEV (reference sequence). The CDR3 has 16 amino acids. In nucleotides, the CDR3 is TGTGCCAGCAGATTTAGCGGGGGGGCCAACACCGGGGAGCTGTTTTTT. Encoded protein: CASRFSGGANTGELFF.

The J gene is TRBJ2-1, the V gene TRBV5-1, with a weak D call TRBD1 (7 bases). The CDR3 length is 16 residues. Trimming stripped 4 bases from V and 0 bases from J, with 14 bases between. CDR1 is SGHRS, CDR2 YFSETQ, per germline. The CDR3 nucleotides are TGCGCCAGCAGCCCGGGGGACAGCAGCTCCTACAATGAGCAGTTCTTC. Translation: CASSPGDSSSYNEQFF.